This passage covers 16 T cell receptor beta chains from one sample sequenced in a study of blood T cell repertoires in COVID-19. Clones were read by immunoSEQ multiplex PCR, and TCRdb kept only the in-frame ones, dropping some. The sample carries 210,000 or so clones, about 90% recorded once. Sequences were obtained from peripheral blood. These receptors all come from an older woman with acute or convalescent COVID-19.

This chain joins TRBV5-8 and TRBJ2-1, with 9 bases matching TRBD1. With 4 bases clipped from V and 8 bases from J, the junction kept 4 bases outside the gene matches. Germline V CDR1 and CDR2: SGHTS, YDEGEE. CDR3 length equals 13 residues. Written as DNA, the CDR3 is TGTGCCAGCAGCCAACAGGGGGCCTATGAGCAGTTCTTC. Translating it yields CASSQQGAYEQFF.

This rearrangement joins TRBV6-5 to TRBJ1-5; tentatively, D is TRBD1 (6 bases). Germline assignment: CDR1 MNHEY and CDR2 SVGAGI. Deletions cut 5 bases from V and 5 bases from J, with 13 bases between. This CDR3 region has 14 residues. The CDR3 region has the DNA TGTGCCAGCAGTCTCAGGGGAGTGCATCAGCCCCAGCATTTT. Translated, it gives CASSLRGVHQPQHF.

The chain is built from TRBV12-3 or TRBV12-4 and TRBJ1-5, with D unresolved. The CDR3 covers 13 residues. Trimming cost V 4 bases and J 2 bases, with 6 bases left between them. CDR3 sequence reads: CASSWRGNQPQHF. The DNA for the CDR3 is TGTGCCAGCAGTTGGAGGGGCAATCAGCCCCAGCATTTT.

This clone was counted a few times. The chain uses TRBV7-2 and TRBJ1-5; D is uncertain. V was pared by 0 bases and J by 5 bases, with 8 bases between. Germline V gene lookup returns CDR1 SGHTA and CDR2 FQGNSA. CDR3 length: 14 amino acids. This CDR3 reads CASSLAIAYQPQHF. The CDR3 DNA reads as TGTGCCAGCAGCTTAGCGATAGCATATCAGCCCCAGCATTTT.

In this sample, this clone turned up a few times. J is TRBJ1-4 and V is TRBV15; no firm D call. The ends were cut back, 0 bases at V and 0 bases at J, with 8 bases in the middle. The CDR3 has 16 residues. CDR1 and CDR2 (germline): LNHNV, YYDKDF (reference sequence). CDR3 amino acids: CATSRDRISTNEKLFF. For the CDR3, the DNA is TGTGCCACCAGCAGAGACAGAATCTCAACTAATGAAAAACTGTTTTTT.

This clone was counted between two and nine times. The CDR3 DNA reads as TGCAGTGCTAGTACTTTGGGCCCTTGGAGCAATCAGCCCCAGCATTTT. Translating it yields CSASTLGPWSNQPQHF. The chain links TRBV20-1 to TRBJ1-5; the D is unclear. CDR1 and CDR2 (germline): DFQATT, SNEGSKA (reference sequence). CDR3 length equals 16 residues. V lost 3 bases and J lost 1, with 16 bases in between.

The J gene is TRBJ2-7, the V gene TRBV19; 8 nucleotides agree with TRBD2. Germline V gene lookup returns CDR1 LNHDA and CDR2 SQIVND (reference sequence). The CDR3 runs 16 residues. V gave up 2 bases and J gave up 6 bases; unmatched junction bases: 12. CDR3 in amino acids: CASSIRRNGRVGEQYF. In DNA, the CDR3 is TGTGCCAGTAGTATACGGCGCAACGGGAGGGTCGGCGAGCAGTACTTC.

The chain has TRBV2 and TRBJ2-1; TRBD1 might be the D (6 bases). V was pared by 4 bases and J by 10 bases, with 29 bases between. Germline CDR1 SNHLY, CDR2 FYNNEI. The CDR3 loop spans 18 amino acids. CDR3 amino acids: CASSVSLGAGATSREQFF. DNA for the CDR3: TGTGCCAGCAGTGTAAGTCTCGGGGCAGGGGCTACTTCGCGGGAGCAGTTCTTC. The whole variable domain, remainder taken from reference TRBV2 and TRBJ2-1, is EPEVTQTPSHQVTQMGQEVILRCVPISNHLYFYWYRQILGQKVEFLVSFYNNEISEKSEIFDDQFSVERPDGSNFTLKIRSTKLEDSAMYFCASSVSLGAGATSREQFFGPGTRLTVL.

The chain employs TRBV2 and TRBJ1-3; D possibly corresponds to TRBD1 (6 bases). The V end was cut by 4 bases, the J end by 3 bases, with 10 bases between. CDR3 length: 14 residues. The germline V gene has CDR1 SNHLY and CDR2 FYNNEI. DNA for the CDR3: TGTGCCAGCAGTGGAAGGGGGTATGGAAACACCATATATTTT. This sequence encodes CASSGRGYGNTIYF. Supplemented by reference TRBV2 and TRBJ1-3, the full variable domain reads EPEVTQTPSHQVTQMGQEVILRCVPISNHLYFYWYRQILGQKVEFLVSFYNNEISEKSEIFDDQFSVERPDGSNFTLKIRSTKLEDSAMYFCASSGRGYGNTIYFGEGSWLTVV.

A remark on this clone: The same CDR3 is also encoded by other DNA sequences in this sample. The chain recombines TRBV7-8 with TRBJ1-4; possible D gene TRBD1, 5 bases. V lost 0 bases, J lost 5 bases, and 7 bases lay in between. Germline CDR1 SGHVS, CDR2 FQNEAQ. The CDR3 is 14 residues long. The CDR3 DNA reads TGTGCCAGCAGCTTAGCGGGGCCAAATGAAAAACTGTTTTTT. Protein sequence: CASSLAGPNEKLFF.

The rearrangement uses TRBV29-1 and TRBJ1-2; 7 bases match TRBD1. The V segment lost 1 base and the J segment 2 bases; nucleotides outside the gene matches: 1. Per the germline V gene, CDR1 is SQVTM and CDR2 is ANQGSEA. The CDR3 spans 13 residues. Here the CDR3 DNA reads TGCAGCGTTGAAGGACAGGGAAACTATGGCTACACCTTC. Amino acid sequence: CSVEGQGNYGYTF.

This chain uses TRBV9 with TRBJ2-1; TRBD2 agrees at 9 bases. The CDR3 runs to 15 residues. The J segment lost 8 bases and the V segment lost 2 bases, leaving 8 bases of the junction unmatched. Germline V gene data show CDR1 as SGDLS and CDR2 as YYNGEE. CDR3 in amino acids: CASSVSLAGEHEQFF. CDR3 DNA: TGTGCCAGCAGCGTTTCTTTAGCGGGAGAACATGAGCAGTTCTTC.

The V and J genes are TRBV27 and TRBJ1-6; unclear D gene. The V and J ends lost 3 bases and 0 bases respectively, with 3 bases between them. Germline assignment: CDR1 MNHEY and CDR2 SMNVEV (reference sequence). The CDR3 is 14 amino acids. The CDR3 sequence: CASSLSSYNSPLHF. The DNA of the CDR3 is TGTGCCAGCAGTTTGAGCTCCTATAATTCACCCCTCCACTTT.

The chain is built from TRBV19 and TRBJ1-1; TRBD1 matches at 9 bases. The CDR3 extends over 17 amino acids. The V gene's germline CDR1 is LNHDA and CDR2 SQIVND (reference sequence). The trim removed 0 bases at V and 3 bases at J, leaving 8 bases unmatched. For the CDR3, the DNA is TGTGCCAGTAGTATAGACCTTCGACAGGGGGGGGACACTGAAGCTTTCTTT. Amino acids: CASSIDLRQGGDTEAFF.

The chain uses TRBV18 and TRBJ2-5; D is undetermined. Germline CDR1 KGHSH, CDR2 LQKENI. Trimming took off 1 base at V and 2 bases at J, with 14 bases between the two ends. This CDR3 is built from 16 residues. CDR3 sequence: CASSPQRGSTQETQYF. In nucleotides, the CDR3 is TGTGCCAGCTCACCACAGCGTGGATCAACTCAAGAGACCCAGTACTTC. The full variable domain, in which reference TRBV18 and TRBJ2-5 provide the parts outside the CDR3, is NAGVMQNPRHLVRRRGQEARLRCSPMKGHSHVYWYRQLPEEGLKFMVYLQKENIIDESGMPKERFSAEFPKEGPSILRIQQVVRGDSAAYFCASSPQRGSTQETQYFGPGTRLLVL.

The chain is built from TRBV10-1 and TRBJ2-7; 10 bases are a match to TRBD2. Germline CDR1 reads WNHNN; CDR2 reads SYGVQD (reference sequence). The ends lost 6 bases at V and 2 bases at J; junction bases unmatched: 7. This CDR3 region has 15 residues. The CDR3 coding sequence is TGCGCCAGCAGCGCTATAGCGGGAGGCGCCTACGAGCAGTACTTC. Its translation: CASSAIAGGAYEQYF.